The sequence of this T cell receptor beta chain was determined in a study of cytomegalovirus exposure and HLA in healthy donors. Study results and caveats: While the bulk of TCR sequences proved rare, some public TCRs turned up in many donors. In a later analysis, at a false discovery rate of 0.05, about 17,000 TCR beta sequences matched HLA alleles. Overall, approximately 150 TCR beta chains were annotated as cytomegalovirus-associated.

Trimming cost V 0 bases and J 6 bases, with 17 bases left between them. The V gene's germline CDR1 is LGHNA and CDR2 YSLEER. CDR3 length: 17 residues. A word on this clone: No antigen is known for it.

60 Vbeta and 13 Jbeta primers were used in PCR. Repertoires were generated with immunoSEQ multiplex PCR, while TCRdb's copy carries only in-frame clones and drops some. The sample has around 130,000 clones, over 60% seen once. The receptor was derived from a human donor in good health. Sequencing was done on a sample of PBMCs. The chain joins TRBV4-3 to TRBJ1-4; a weak D match, TRBD1 (6 bases). CDR3 protein: CASSQDYRGNFDEKLFF. CDR3 DNA sequence: TGCGCCAGCAGCCAAGATTATAGGGGGAATTTTGATGAAAAACTGTTTTTT.